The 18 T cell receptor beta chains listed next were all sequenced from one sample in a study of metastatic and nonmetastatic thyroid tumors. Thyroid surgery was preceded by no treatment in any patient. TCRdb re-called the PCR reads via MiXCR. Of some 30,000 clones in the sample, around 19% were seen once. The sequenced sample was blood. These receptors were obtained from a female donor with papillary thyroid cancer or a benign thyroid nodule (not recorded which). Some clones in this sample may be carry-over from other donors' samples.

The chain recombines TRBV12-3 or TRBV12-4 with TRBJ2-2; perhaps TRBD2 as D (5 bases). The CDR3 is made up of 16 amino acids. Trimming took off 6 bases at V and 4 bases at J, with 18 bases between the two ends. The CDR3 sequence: CASRPGWTMSTGELFF. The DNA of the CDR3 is TGTGCCAGCAGACCGGGGTGGACCATGAGCACCGGGGAGCTGTTTTTT.

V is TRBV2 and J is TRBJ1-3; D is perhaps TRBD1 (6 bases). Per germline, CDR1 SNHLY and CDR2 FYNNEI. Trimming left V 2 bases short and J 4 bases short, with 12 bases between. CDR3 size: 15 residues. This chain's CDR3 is CASSEYRASGNTIYF. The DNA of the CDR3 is TGTGCCAGCAGTGAATACAGGGCTTCAGGAAACACCATATATTTT.

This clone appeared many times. The CDR3 DNA reads TGTGCCAGCAGCCCCGGGGGGGGGCTCCTCTATGGCTACACCTTC. Translation gives CASSPGGGLLYGYTF. The chain links TRBV12-3 or TRBV12-4 to TRBJ1-2, with D perhaps matching TRBD1 (6 bases). The CDR3 is 15 amino acids. Trimming shortened V by 6 bases and J by 4 bases, and 18 bases separated the two germline ends.

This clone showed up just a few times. CDR3 bases: TGTGCCAGCAGTCCACGAGGGACAGGGAATTCACCCCTCCACTTT. Encoded protein: CASSPRGTGNSPLHF. This chain uses TRBV6-2 or TRBV6-3 with TRBJ1-6; 9 bases agree with TRBD1. The V gene's germline CDR1 is MNHEY and CDR2 SVGEGT. The ends lost 5 bases at V and 7 bases at J; junction bases unmatched: 6. This CDR3 comprises 15 residues.

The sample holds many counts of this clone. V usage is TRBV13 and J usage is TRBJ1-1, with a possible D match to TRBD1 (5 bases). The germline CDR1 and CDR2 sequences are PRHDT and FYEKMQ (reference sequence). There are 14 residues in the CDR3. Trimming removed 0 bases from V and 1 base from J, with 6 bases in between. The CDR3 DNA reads TGTGCCAGCAGCTTAGGACAGGCGAACACTGAAGCTTTCTTT. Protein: CASSLGQANTEAFF.

CDR3 in amino acids: CAWSQDSFGGQFF. The CDR3 DNA is TGTGCCTGGAGTCAAGACTCATTCGGGGGGCAGTTCTTC. The genes are TRBV30 and TRBJ2-1; D may be TRBD2 (6 bases). This CDR3 is built from 13 residues. The V end lost 2 bases, the J end lost 12 bases, and 17 bases lay between the germline ends. CDR1 and CDR2 from the germline V gene are GTSNPN and SVGIG (reference sequence).

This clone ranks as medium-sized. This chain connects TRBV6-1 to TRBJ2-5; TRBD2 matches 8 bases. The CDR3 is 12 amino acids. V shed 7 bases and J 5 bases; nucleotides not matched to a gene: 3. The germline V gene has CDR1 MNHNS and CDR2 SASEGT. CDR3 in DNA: TGTGCCAGCAAAGCGGGAGAGGAGACCCAGTACTTC. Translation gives CASKAGEETQYF.

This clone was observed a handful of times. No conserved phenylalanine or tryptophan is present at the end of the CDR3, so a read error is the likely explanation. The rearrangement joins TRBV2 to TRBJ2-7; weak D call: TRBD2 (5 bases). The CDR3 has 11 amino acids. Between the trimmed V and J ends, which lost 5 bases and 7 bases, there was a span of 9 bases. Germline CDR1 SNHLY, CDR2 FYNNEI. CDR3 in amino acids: CASSYTGEQYL. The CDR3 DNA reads TGTGCCAGCAGTTATACGGGGGAGCAGTACTTA.

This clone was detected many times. Written as DNA, the CDR3 is TGTGCCACCAGCTCTCGGCGGTCGGCAGTCGCCTACGAGCAGTACTTC. It codes for CATSSRRSAVAYEQYF. The chain links TRBV15 to TRBJ2-7; D uncertain. Trimming left V 5 bases short and J 2 bases short, with 19 bases between. This CDR3 is built from 16 residues. Per germline, CDR1 LNHNV and CDR2 YYDKDF (reference sequence).

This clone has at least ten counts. CDR3 DNA: TGTGCCAGTAGTATAGCAGGTTACGGAAACTACGAGCAGTACTTC. Translated, it gives CASSIAGYGNYEQYF. This rearrangement joins TRBV19 to TRBJ2-7; no clear D gene. The CDR3 covers 15 residues. V lost 1 base, J lost 3 bases, and 13 bases lay in between. The germline V gene has CDR1 LNHDA and CDR2 SQIVND (reference sequence).

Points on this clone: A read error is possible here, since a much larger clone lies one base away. DNA for the CDR3: TGCAGAGCTAGACCGGGACCTTTGTGGAATCAGCCCCAGCATTTT. Amino acid sequence: CRARPGPLWNQPQHF. The rearrangement joins TRBV20-1 to TRBJ1-5; possible D gene TRBD1, 5 bases. Germline loops: CDR1 DFQATT, CDR2 SNEGSKA (reference sequence). The CDR3 sequence is 15 residues long.

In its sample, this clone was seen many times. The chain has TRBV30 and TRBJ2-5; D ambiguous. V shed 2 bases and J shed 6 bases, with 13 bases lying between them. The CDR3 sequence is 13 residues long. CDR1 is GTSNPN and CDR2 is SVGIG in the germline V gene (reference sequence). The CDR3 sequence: CAWSLELKKTQYF. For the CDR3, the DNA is TGTGCCTGGAGTCTAGAGTTGAAGAAGACCCAGTACTTC.

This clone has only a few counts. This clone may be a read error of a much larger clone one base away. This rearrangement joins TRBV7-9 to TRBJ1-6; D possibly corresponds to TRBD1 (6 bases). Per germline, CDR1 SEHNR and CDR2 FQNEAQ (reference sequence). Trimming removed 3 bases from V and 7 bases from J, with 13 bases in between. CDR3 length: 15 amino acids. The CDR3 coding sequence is TGTGCCAGCAGCTTGGCGACAGGAACCAATTCACCCCTCCACTTT. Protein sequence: CASSLATGTNSPLHF.

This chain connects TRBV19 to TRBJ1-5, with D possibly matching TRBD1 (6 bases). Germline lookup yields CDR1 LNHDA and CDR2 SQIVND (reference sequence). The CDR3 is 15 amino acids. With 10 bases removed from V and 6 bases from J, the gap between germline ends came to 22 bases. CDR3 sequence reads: CAISLGQTMVQPQHF. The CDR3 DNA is TGTGCCATTAGCTTAGGACAGACAATGGTTCAGCCCCAGCATTTT.

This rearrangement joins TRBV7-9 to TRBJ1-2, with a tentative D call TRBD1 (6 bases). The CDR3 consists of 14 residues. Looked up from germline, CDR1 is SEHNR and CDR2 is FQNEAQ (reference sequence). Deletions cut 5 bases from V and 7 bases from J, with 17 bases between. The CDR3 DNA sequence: TGTGCCAGCAGCCCTGGGGGGCAGGGTGGTGGCTACACCTTC. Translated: CASSPGGQGGGYTF.

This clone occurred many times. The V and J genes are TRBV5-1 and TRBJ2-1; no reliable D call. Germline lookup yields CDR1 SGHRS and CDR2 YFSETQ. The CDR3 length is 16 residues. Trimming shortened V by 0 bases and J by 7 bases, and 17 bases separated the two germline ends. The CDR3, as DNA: TGCGCCAGCAGCTTGGAACAGCTAGTCCGAACGAATGAGCAGTTCTTC. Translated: CASSLEQLVRTNEQFF.

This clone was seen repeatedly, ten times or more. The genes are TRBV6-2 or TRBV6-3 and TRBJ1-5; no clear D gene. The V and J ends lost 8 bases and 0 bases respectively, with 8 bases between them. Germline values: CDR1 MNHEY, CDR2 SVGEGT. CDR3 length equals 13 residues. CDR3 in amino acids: CASSVYSNQPQHF. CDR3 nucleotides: TGTGCCAGCTCGGTGTATAGCAATCAGCCCCAGCATTTT.

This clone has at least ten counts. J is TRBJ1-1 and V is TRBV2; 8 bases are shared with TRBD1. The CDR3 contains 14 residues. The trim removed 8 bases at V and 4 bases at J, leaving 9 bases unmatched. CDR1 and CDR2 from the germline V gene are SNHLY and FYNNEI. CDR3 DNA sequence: TGTGCCAGCTCTCTGGACAGGGCTAGCACTGAAGCTTTCTTT. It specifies CASSLDRASTEAFF.